These 29 T cell receptor beta chains were sequenced from one sample in a study of blood T cell repertoires in COVID-19. Assay used: immunoSEQ multiplex PCR; TCRdb lists only in-frame clones, some missing. The sample has about 190,000 clones; 86% are singletons. The sequencing sample was made of PBMCs or T cells enriched from blood (not recorded which). These receptors all stem from a woman under 40 who had recovered from COVID-19.

Details on this clone: Germline is not matched at one junction end, which may reflect a read error. This chain joins TRBV3-1 (or the pseudogene TRBV3-2) and TRBJ2-7; TRBD1 is a possible D gene (5 bases). This CDR3 has 12 amino acids. Germline V lookup: CDR1 LGHDT, CDR2 YNNKEL (reference sequence). CDR3 coding DNA: TGTGCCAGCAGCCAAGAGCGGAGTGACAGTCCTTTC. Its protein product is CASSQERSDSPF.

This clone was recorded only once. The genes are TRBV3-1 (or the pseudogene TRBV3-2) and TRBJ2-1; TRBD2 matches at 7 bases. V was clipped by 2 bases and J by 4 bases; unmatched bases: 8. This CDR3 is built from 16 residues. The germline V gene has CDR1 LGHDT and CDR2 YNNKEL (reference sequence). CDR3 in DNA: TGTGCCAGCAGCCAAAGGAGCGGGACCCCTTACAATGAGCAGTTCTTC. Translated: CASSQRSGTPYNEQFF.

V gene TRBV29-1 combines with J gene TRBJ1-1; D unresolved. Germline V gene sequence: CDR1 SQVTM, CDR2 ANQGSEA. The V and J ends lost 0 bases and 6 bases respectively, with 5 bases between them. CDR3 length equals 11 residues. The CDR3 nucleotides read TGCAGCGTTGAAGACGGGGCTGAAGCTTTCTTT. Protein product: CSVEDGAEAFF.

CDR3 sequence reads: CASSYREIGYTF. The CDR3 region has the DNA TGTGCCAGCAGTTACAGGGAAATTGGCTACACCTTC. The chain recombines TRBV12-3 or TRBV12-4 with TRBJ1-2; D perhaps matches TRBD1 (6 bases). The CDR3 is 12 residues long. V was shortened by 4 bases and J by 7 bases, with 10 bases between the two germline ends.

The chain combines TRBV3-1 (or the pseudogene TRBV3-2) with TRBJ2-3; 9 bases line up with TRBD1. CDR1 LGHDT and CDR2 YNNKEL come from the germline V gene (reference sequence). The V segment lost 4 bases and the J segment 2 bases; nucleotides outside the gene matches: 10. The CDR3 covers 17 residues. The CDR3 loop reads CASSLQGQGRVTDTQYF. The CDR3 bases are TGTGCCAGCAGCCTACAGGGACAGGGCCGAGTCACAGATACGCAGTATTTT.

CDR3 DNA: TGCGCCAGCAGCCCCGGGGGGGGTCCACAAGAGACCCAGTACTTC. Translated, it gives CASSPGGGPQETQYF. J is TRBJ2-5 and V is TRBV5-1, with 8 bases matching TRBD2. Germline V CDR1 and CDR2: SGHRS, YFSETQ. V lost 4 bases and J lost 2; bases outside the gene matches: 7. The CDR3 consists of 15 residues.

The rearrangement joins TRBV11-2 to TRBJ1-5; D is undetermined. The CDR3 totals 13 residues. Germline values: CDR1 SGHAT, CDR2 FQNNGV. Deletions cut 0 bases from V and 6 bases from J, with 6 bases between. CDR3: CASSLDPSQPQHF. Here the CDR3 DNA reads TGTGCCAGCAGCTTAGATCCTAGTCAGCCCCAGCATTTT.

The V call is TRBV2, the J call TRBJ2-3; 8 bases map to TRBD2. V lost 8 bases and J lost 6; bases outside the gene matches: 10. The CDR3 sequence is 14 residues long. Germline V gene sequence: CDR1 SNHLY, CDR2 FYNNEI. The CDR3 DNA follows: TGTGCCAGCCTGGGGGGCCTAGCGGGTGATACGCAGTATTTT. Translating gives CASLGGLAGDTQYF.

The chain employs TRBV19 and TRBJ2-6; D might be TRBD1 (5 bases). CDR1 and CDR2 from the germline V gene are LNHDA and SQIVND (reference sequence). This CDR3 contains 17 residues. V dropped 6 bases and J dropped 2 bases, with 17 bases sitting between them. In nucleotides, the CDR3 is TGTGCCAGTAGCAGGGCTAGGGTGTACGCTGGGGCCAACGTCCTGACTTTC. Protein: CASSRARVYAGANVLTF.

This chain uses TRBV11-3 with TRBJ1-1; the D gene is possibly TRBD1 (5 bases). The germline V gene encodes CDR1 SGHNT and CDR2 YENEEA. The CDR3 covers 13 residues. With 1 base removed from V and 4 bases from J, the gap between germline ends came to 7 bases. In nucleotides, the CDR3 is TGTGCCAGCAGCTTAGTGGGGGGCACTGAAGCTTTCTTT. It specifies CASSLVGGTEAFF.

The chain carries TRBV18 and TRBJ2-1, with unresolved D. Trimming removed 6 bases from V and 10 bases from J, with 19 bases in between. The CDR3 runs to 14 residues. Germline-derived CDR1 and CDR2 are KGHSH and LQKENI. CDR3 residues: CASSSGARSREQFF. CDR3 nucleotides: TGTGCCAGCTCGTCCGGAGCCCGCAGCAGAGAGCAGTTCTTC. Full variable domain (missing parts from reference TRBV18 and TRBJ2-1): NAGVMQNPRHLVRRRGQEARLRCSPMKGHSHVYWYRQLPEEGLKFMVYLQKENIIDESGMPKERFSAEFPKEGPSILRIQQVVRGDSAAYFCASSSGARSREQFFGPGTRLTVL.

This clone ranks as medium-sized. The CDR3 loop is CASMPGVGADTQYF. As DNA, the CDR3 is TGTGCCAGCATGCCAGGGGTCGGGGCAGATACGCAGTATTTT. The genes are TRBV27 and TRBJ2-3; possible D gene TRBD1, 6 bases. The V gene lost 7 bases and the J gene lost 4 bases, with 15 bases spanning the gap. The germline V gene has CDR1 MNHEY and CDR2 SMNVEV (reference sequence). This CDR3 is built from 14 residues.

The V and J genes are TRBV6-5 and TRBJ2-7, with D possibly TRBD1 on 5 matching bases. The CDR3 has 15 residues. The V gene's germline CDR1 is MNHEY and CDR2 SVGAGI. V was pared by 8 bases and J by 11 bases, with 28 bases between. This CDR3 is CASGADSLKVGGEYF. The CDR3 nucleotides read TGTGCCAGCGGGGCAGACTCACTGAAGGTTGGTGGGGAGTACTTC.

CDR3 sequence: CASSQDGGQATYEQYF. The CDR3 bases are TGTGCCAGCAGCCAAGATGGGGGACAGGCAACCTACGAGCAGTACTTC. The gene calls are TRBV3-1 (or the pseudogene TRBV3-2) and TRBJ2-7; 8 bases map to TRBD1. Per the germline V gene, CDR1 is LGHDT and CDR2 is YNNKEL (reference sequence). This CDR3 spans 16 amino acids. Losses at the gene ends were 0 bases for V and 2 bases for J; bases not matched to a gene: 6.

The chain employs TRBV25-1 and TRBJ2-6; D gene ambiguous. With 8 bases removed from V and 6 bases from J, the gap between germline ends came to 8 bases. The CDR3 has 12 residues. In germline, CDR1 is MGHDK, CDR2 SYGVNS. DNA of the CDR3: TGTGCCAGCGGCCGTTTGGCCAACGTCCTGACTTTC. Residues: CASGRLANVLTF.

This chain joins TRBV7-9 and TRBJ1-1, with 9 nucleotides matching TRBD1. The V gene end was trimmed by 3 bases and the J gene end by 4 bases; junction bases not matched to a gene: 18. The CDR3 has 19 residues. Germline V lookup: CDR1 SEHNR, CDR2 FQNEAQ (reference sequence). In DNA, the CDR3 is TGTGCCAGCAGCTTTCTCACGGGACAGGGCTTTACCAAGGCCACTGAAGCTTTCTTT. Protein product: CASSFLTGQGFTKATEAFF.

This chain uses TRBV3-1 (or the pseudogene TRBV3-2) with TRBJ2-5; D possibly corresponds to TRBD1 (6 bases). This CDR3 is built from 15 residues. CDR1 and CDR2 from the germline V gene are LGHDT and YNNKEL (reference sequence). V lost 6 bases and J 7 bases, leaving 21 bases between the germline ends. The CDR3 protein is CASSKDRSYPGTQYF. In DNA form, the CDR3 reads TGTGCCAGCAGTAAAGACAGGTCCTACCCAGGGACCCAGTACTTC.

This clone was observed a single time. The rearrangement uses TRBV25-1 and TRBJ2-5; 10 nucleotides agree with TRBD2. Trimming at V came to 1 base and at J to 1 base, leaving 6 bases not matched to a gene. The germline gives CDR1 MGHDK, CDR2 SYGVNS. The CDR3 has 17 amino acids. CDR3 bases: TGTGCCAGCAGTGAATCAATACTAGCGGGACTCCAAGAGACCCAGTACTTC. It translates to CASSESILAGLQETQYF. Full variable domain (remainder filled in from reference TRBV25-1 and TRBJ2-5): EADIYQTPRYLVIGTGKKITLECSQTMGHDKMYWYQQDPGMELHLIHYSYGVNSTEKGDLSSESTVSRIRTEHFPLTLESARPSHTSQYLCASSESILAGLQETQYFGPGTRLLVL.

The rearrangement uses TRBV3-1 (or the pseudogene TRBV3-2) and TRBJ1-4; D ambiguous. Trimming took off 1 base at V and 4 bases at J, with 4 bases between the two ends. The CDR3 totals 13 residues. Germline CDR1 reads LGHDT; CDR2 reads YNNKEL (reference sequence). DNA of the CDR3: TGTGCCAGCAGCCAAGTTCTTAATGAAAAACTGTTTTTT. Its translation is CASSQVLNEKLFF.

This clone has a handful of counts. This rearrangement joins TRBV11-3 to TRBJ2-7; D is unclear. V was cut by 1 base and J by 3 bases, with 10 bases left in between. Germline V gives CDR1 SGHNT, CDR2 YENEEA. This CDR3 spans 14 amino acids. The CDR3 here is CASSLGPWHYEQYF. Here the CDR3 DNA reads TGTGCCAGCAGCTTAGGTCCTTGGCACTACGAGCAGTACTTC.

The V call is TRBV5-1, the J call TRBJ2-4; D perhaps matches TRBD2 (5 bases). Germline assignment: CDR1 SGHRS and CDR2 YFSETQ. V lost 1 base, J lost 8 bases, and 7 bases lay in between. This CDR3 has 12 amino acids. Here the CDR3 reads CASSLRGDIQYF. Written as DNA, the CDR3 is TGCGCCAGCAGCTTGCGGGGTGACATTCAGTACTTC.

The chain links TRBV30 to TRBJ2-1, with a possible D match to TRBD1 (6 bases). In germline, CDR1 is GTSNPN, CDR2 SVGIG (reference sequence). There are 15 residues in the CDR3. V was clipped by 6 bases and J by 4 bases, with 19 bases between them. CDR3 nucleotide sequence: TGTGCCTGTGCGTGGACAGTCGGCCTTTACAATGAGCAGTTCTTC. Residues: CACAWTVGLYNEQFF.

The V call is TRBV3-1 (or the pseudogene TRBV3-2), the J call TRBJ2-5; TRBD2 might be the D (5 bases). This CDR3 has 12 amino acids. V was cut by 5 bases and J by 7 bases, with 11 bases left in between. CDR1 is LGHDT and CDR2 is YNNKEL in the germline V gene (reference sequence). For the CDR3, the DNA is TGTGCCAGCAGCGGGAGTCTTGGGACCCAGTACTTC. Amino acid sequence: CASSGSLGTQYF.

The chain is built from TRBV2 and TRBJ2-2; D is unresolved. This CDR3 spans 11 amino acids. Germline V gene lookup returns CDR1 SNHLY and CDR2 FYNNEI. V lost 8 bases, J lost 8 bases, and 9 bases lay in between. CDR3 bases: TGTGCCAGCCTAGAAACGGGGGAGCTGTTTTTT. Residues: CASLETGELFF.

V and J are TRBV5-8 and TRBJ2-3, with a weak D call TRBD2 (6 bases). V was shortened by 3 bases and J by 0 bases, with 14 bases between the two germline ends. Germline-derived CDR1 and CDR2 are SGHTS and YDEGEE. CDR3 length: 16 amino acids. The CDR3 reads CASSSRIAASTDTQYF. CDR3 nucleotide sequence: TGTGCCAGCAGCTCCCGTATAGCGGCTAGCACAGATACGCAGTATTTT.

The rearrangement joins TRBV27 to TRBJ1-4, with TRBD1 matching 9 bases. CDR1 MNHEY and CDR2 SMNVEV come from the germline V gene (reference sequence). The ends lost 1 base at V and 8 bases at J; junction bases unmatched: 5. This CDR3 has 15 amino acids. The CDR3 nucleotides read TGTGCCAGCAGTTTATTCAGGACAGGGGACGAAAAACTGTTTTTT. Translated: CASSLFRTGDEKLFF.

The chain couples TRBV13 to TRBJ1-2, with a possible D match to TRBD1 (5 bases). Looked up from germline, CDR1 is PRHDT and CDR2 is FYEKMQ (reference sequence). Trimming stripped 3 bases from V and 2 bases from J, with 10 bases between. The CDR3 extends over 14 amino acids. The CDR3 here is CASSLGRQNYGYTF. The CDR3 region has the DNA TGTGCCAGCAGCTTGGGGCGACAGAACTATGGCTACACCTTC.

The chain uses TRBV10-3 and TRBJ2-7; 9 bases line up with TRBD1. J gave up 0 bases and V 9 bases, and 9 bases lay outside the gene matches. Germline CDR1 ENHRY, CDR2 SYGVKD. This CDR3 spans 15 amino acids. CDR3 residues: CAIGSGQGSSYEQYF. In DNA form, the CDR3 reads TGTGCCATTGGATCAGGACAGGGGAGCTCCTACGAGCAGTACTTC.

The V call is TRBV14, the J call TRBJ2-3; possible D gene TRBD2, 5 bases. Germline loops: CDR1 SGHDN, CDR2 FVKESK. V was cut by 1 base and J by 8 bases, with 22 bases left in between. The CDR3 totals 17 residues. The DNA for the CDR3 is TGTGCCAGCAGCCAAGGCCTCAGCGGTGGGAGAATTCGTACGCAGTATTTT. Its translation: CASSQGLSGGRIRTQYF. The full variable domain, with the rest looked up from reference TRBV14 and TRBJ2-3, is EAGVTQFPSHSVIEKGQTVTLRCDPISGHDNLYWYRRVMGKEIKFLLHFVKESKQDESGMPNNRFLAERTGGTYSTLKVQPAELEDSGVYFCASSQGLSGGRIRTQYFGPGTRLTVL.